This T cell receptor beta chain was recorded in a study of T cells in Graves' hyperthyroidism and ophthalmopathy. Study-wide results and limits: Researchers found most expanded thyroid clonotypes above 0.001 in blood as well. Ophthalmopathy was predicted by the model a median of about 6.7 months ahead of onset.

Investigators excluded patients with uncontrolled infection, other autoimmune disease, pregnancy or lactation. There are many counts of this clonotype. Its target is not known. CDR1 and CDR2 from the germline V gene are SGHVS and FQNEAQ. Deletions cut 1 base from V and 6 bases from J, with 8 bases between. The CDR3 has 13 amino acids. TCR beta CDR3 regions were amplified from RNA. The HTBI primer set drove a first-round RT-PCR of the TCR CDR3. TCRdb analysed the multiplex PCR reads with MiXCR anew, one entry per CDR3 protein. The data contain some 370,000 distinct CDR3 sequences, about an eighth of them singletons.

Sample: blood. The chain has TRBV7-8 and TRBJ2-3; D remains unclear. The clonotype was recovered from a man aged 45-65 years with Graves' ophthalmopathy. The CDR3 loop is CASSLDYRDTQYF. The CDR3 coding sequence is TGTGCCAGCAGCTTAGATTATCGGGATACGCAGTATTTT.